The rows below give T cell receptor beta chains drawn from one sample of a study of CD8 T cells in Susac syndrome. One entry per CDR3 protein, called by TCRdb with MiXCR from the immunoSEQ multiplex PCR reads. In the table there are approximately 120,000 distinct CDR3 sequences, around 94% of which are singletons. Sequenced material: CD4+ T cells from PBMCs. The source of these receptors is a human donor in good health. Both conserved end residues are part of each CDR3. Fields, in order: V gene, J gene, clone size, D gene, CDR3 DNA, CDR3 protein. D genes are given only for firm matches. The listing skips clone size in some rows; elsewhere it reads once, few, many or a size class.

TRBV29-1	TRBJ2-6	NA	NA	TGCAGCGTTGCGGACTCTGGGGCCAACGTCCTGACTTTC	CSVADSGANVLTF
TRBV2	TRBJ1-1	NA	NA	TGTGCCAGCAGTGTGGTTAGGGGCGCCGCTTTCTTT	CASSVVRGAAFF
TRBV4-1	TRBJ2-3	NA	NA	TGCGCCAGCAGTCCAGGGGGGGCTGGGACAGATACGCAGTATTTT	CASSPGGAGTDTQYF
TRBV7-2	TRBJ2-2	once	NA	TGTGCCAGCAGCCCCCGACCGCTAGCGAGGACCGGGGAGCTGTTTTTT	CASSPRPLARTGELFF
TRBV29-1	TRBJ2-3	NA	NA	TGCAGCGCAGGATCCACACAGGGTTTAATTGCAGATACGCAGTATTTT	CSAGSTQGLIADTQYF
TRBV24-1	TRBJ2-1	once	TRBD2	TGTGCCACCAGGTCCGCGGGAGGCGATGAGCAGTTCTTC	CATRSAGGDEQFF
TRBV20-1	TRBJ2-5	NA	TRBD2	TGCAGTGCCGGGGGACTAGCGGGAGAGACCCAGTACTTC	CSAGGLAGETQYF
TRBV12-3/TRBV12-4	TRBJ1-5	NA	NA	TGTGCCAGCCGGAGGAGGAATCAGCCCCAGCATTTT	CASRRRNQPQHF
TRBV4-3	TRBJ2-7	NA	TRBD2	TGCGCCAGCAGCCAAGTTAGCGGGAGCTACGAGCAGTACTTC	CASSQVSGSYEQYF
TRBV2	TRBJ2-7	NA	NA	TGTGCCAGCCGACCGACCCTGAGCTCCTACGAGCAGTACTTC	CASRPTLSSYEQYF
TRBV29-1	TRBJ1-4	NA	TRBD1	TGCAGCGTTGAAGTGGGACAGGGCGGAAAACTGTTTTTT	CSVEVGQGGKLFF
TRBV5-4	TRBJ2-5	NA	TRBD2	TGTGCCAGCAGCACCGGGACTAGCGGGAGCTTATTAGAGACCCAGTACTTC	CASSTGTSGSLLETQYF
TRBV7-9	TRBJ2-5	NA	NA	TGTGCCAGCAGCCCCCTAGGGGGAGAGACCCAGTACTTC	CASSPLGGETQYF
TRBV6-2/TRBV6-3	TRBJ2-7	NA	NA	TGTGCCAGCATGCCTAGGCTTACCTACGAGCAGTACTTC	CASMPRLTYEQYF
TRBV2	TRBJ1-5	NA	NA	TGTGCCAGCTCCCGGGCCCTCAATCAGCCCCAGCATTTT	CASSRALNQPQHF
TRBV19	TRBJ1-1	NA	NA	TGTGCCAGTAGTACCGCGACAGGTGGGACTGAAGCTTTCTTT	CASSTATGGTEAFF
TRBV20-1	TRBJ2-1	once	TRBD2	TGCAGTGCTAGAGTTAGCGGGAGGGCCAATGAGCAGTTCTTC	CSARVSGRANEQFF
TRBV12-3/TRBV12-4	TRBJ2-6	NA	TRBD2	TGTGCCAGCAGGCGACTAGCGGGAGTTGGGGCCAACGTCCTGACTTTC	CASRRLAGVGANVLTF
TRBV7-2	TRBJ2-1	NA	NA	TGTGCCAGCAGCTTAGTTATCGGACAGATCTACAATGAGCAGTTCTTC	CASSLVIGQIYNEQFF
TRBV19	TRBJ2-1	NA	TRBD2	TGTGCCAGTAGTTCTGTGGGAGGGCCCAATGAGCAGTTCTTC	CASSSVGGPNEQFF
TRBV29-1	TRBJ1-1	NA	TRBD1	TGCAGCTCCACGGGACAGGCCAACACTGAAGCTTTCTTT	CSSTGQANTEAFF
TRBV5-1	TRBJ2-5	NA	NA	TGCGCCAGCAGCTTCTATGGAGGGGGCATGGAGACCCAGTACTTC	CASSFYGGGMETQYF
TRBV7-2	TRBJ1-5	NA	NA	TGTGCCAGCAGCACCCAAGGCTATAGCAATCAGCCCCAGCATTTT	CASSTQGYSNQPQHF
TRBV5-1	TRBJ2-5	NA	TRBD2	TGCGCCAGCAGCCTAATGGGACTAGCAGAAATAGCGGAAGAGACCCAGTACTTC	CASSLMGLAEIAEETQYF
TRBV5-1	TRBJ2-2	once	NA	TGCGCCAGCAGCTTGGCTCAGGGGATCGGGGAGCTGTTTTTT	CASSLAQGIGELFF
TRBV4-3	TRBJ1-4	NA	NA	TGCGCCAGCAGCCAGGGCGGGTCACCCATCGAAAAACTGTTTTTT	CASSQGGSPIEKLFF
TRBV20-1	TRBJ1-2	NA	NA	TGCAGTGCTAGAGAGGGCCCGAACTATGGCTACACCTTC	CSAREGPNYGYTF
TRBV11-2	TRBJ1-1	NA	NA	TGTGCCAGCAGCCCTGGGTGGACAAACACTGAAGCTTTCTTT	CASSPGWTNTEAFF
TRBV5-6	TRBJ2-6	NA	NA	TGTGCCAGCAGCCCCCGAGTTGGGATCTCTGGGGCCAACGTCCTGACTTTC	CASSPRVGISGANVLTF
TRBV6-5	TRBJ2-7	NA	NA	TGTGCCAGCAGTTACTCGACCCCCAACTCATACTCCTACGAGCAGTACTTC	CASSYSTPNSYSYEQYF
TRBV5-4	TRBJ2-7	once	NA	TGTGCCAGCAGCCGGGACGGGCTGCCCTACGAGCAGTACTTC	CASSRDGLPYEQYF
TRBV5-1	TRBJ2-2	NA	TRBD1	TGCGCCAGCAGCTCGACAGGGTCCCCCGGGGAGCTGTTTTTT	CASSSTGSPGELFF
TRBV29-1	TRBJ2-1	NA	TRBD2	TGCAGCGTTGAAGGCACTTCGACGCTAGCGGGCTTCGGCAATGAGCAGTTCTTC	CSVEGTSTLAGFGNEQFF
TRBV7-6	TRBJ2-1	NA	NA	TGTGCCAGCAGCCTACTGATACCCTACAATGAGCAGTTCTTC	CASSLLIPYNEQFF
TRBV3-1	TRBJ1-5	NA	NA	TGTGCCAGCAGCCAAGAACCAGGAATTTATCAGCCCCAGCATTTT	CASSQEPGIYQPQHF
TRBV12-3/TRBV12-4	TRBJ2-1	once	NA	TGTGCCAGCAGTTTAGCGCAAAACATCCCCCAGGAGCAGTTCTTC	CASSLAQNIPQEQFF
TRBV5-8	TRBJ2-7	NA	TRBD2	TGTGCCAGCAGCCTAACTGGGACTAGCTACGAGCAGTACTTC	CASSLTGTSYEQYF
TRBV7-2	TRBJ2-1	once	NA	TGTGCCAGCAGCTTAGGGCCCGGGGGTGATGAGCAGTTCTTC	CASSLGPGGDEQFF
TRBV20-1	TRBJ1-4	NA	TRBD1	TGCAGTGCTAGATCCGGGACAGGGAACGAAAAACTGTTTTTT	CSARSGTGNEKLFF
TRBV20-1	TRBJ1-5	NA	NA	TGCAGTGCTAACGGGGACCAGGGGCAGCCCCAGCATTTT	CSANGDQGQPQHF
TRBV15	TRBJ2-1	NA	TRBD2	TGTGCCACCAGCAGAGATCACATAGGCGGGAGGACTGAGCAGTTCTTC	CATSRDHIGGRTEQFF